These 28 T cell receptor beta chains share one sample of origin, sequenced in a study of shared clonotypes between healthy human individuals. Data came from immunoSEQ multiplex PCR; TCRdb stores just in-frame clones and leaves some out. The repertoire includes over 1.4 million clones, around 97% of them detected once, and approximately 1.2% sits in the top ten. Sequencing was performed on naive CD4+ T cells sorted from blood. This sample's subset: CD45RA+ positively selected. Receptor source: a man aged 30 to 45 in good health.

The rearrangement uses TRBV16 and TRBJ1-4; D not resolved. Germline CDR1 KGHSY, CDR2 FQNENV. The V gene lost 0 bases and the J gene lost 8 bases, with 4 bases spanning the gap. This CDR3 contains 12 residues. Here the CDR3 DNA reads TGTGCCAGCAGCCAATCGCGAGAAAAACTGTTTTTT. This codes for CASSQSREKLFF.

The chain has TRBV7-9 and TRBJ1-4; D perhaps matches TRBD1 (6 bases). CDR1 SEHNR and CDR2 FQNEAQ come from the germline V gene (reference sequence). Trimming took 5 bases from V and 6 from J, leaving 16 bases between them. This CDR3 is 15 amino acids long. The CDR3 DNA is TGTGCCAGCAGCGAACTTCGGGGGGCTCATGAAAAACTGTTTTTT. It codes for CASSELRGAHEKLFF.

V usage is TRBV5-4 and J usage is TRBJ1-3, with a possible D match to TRBD1 (5 bases). In germline, CDR1 is SGHNT, CDR2 YYREEE (reference sequence). The CDR3 has 15 amino acids. The V end lost 0 bases, the J end lost 1 base, and 8 bases lay between the germline ends. CDR3 in DNA: TGTGCCAGCAGCTTGGCCGGGGCTTCTGGAAACACCATATATTTT. Translated, it gives CASSLAGASGNTIYF.

V gene TRBV29-1 combines with J gene TRBJ1-3, with a possible D match to TRBD1 (6 bases). From germline, CDR1 is SQVTM and CDR2 ANQGSEA. This CDR3 comprises 12 residues. V lost 7 bases to trimming and J lost 4 bases, with 11 bases between them. The CDR3 bases are TGCAGCGCCGGACAGAAAGGAAACACCATATATTTT. Translated, it gives CSAGQKGNTIYF. The full variable domain, its missing parts supplied by reference TRBV29-1 and TRBJ1-3, is SAVISQKPSRDICQRGTSLTIQCQVDSQVTMMFWYRQQPGQSLTLIATANQGSEATYESGFVIDKFPISRPNLTFSTLTVSNMSPEDSSIYLCSAGQKGNTIYFGEGSWLTVV.

This chain uses TRBV5-1 with TRBJ2-5; 14 bases match TRBD2. The CDR3 runs 17 residues. V shed 3 bases and J 4 bases; nucleotides not matched to a gene: 8. Germline V CDR1 and CDR2: SGHRS, YFSETQ. The CDR3 loop is CASSSGLAGVGGETQYF. The CDR3 nucleotides read TGCGCCAGCAGCTCGGGACTAGCGGGAGTCGGTGGAGAGACCCAGTACTTC.

In its sample, this clone was seen once. The V gene is TRBV7-2, the J gene TRBJ2-7; TRBD1 aligns across 7 bases. CDR1 is SGHTA and CDR2 is FQGNSA in the germline V gene. The ends lost 4 bases at V and 3 bases at J; junction bases unmatched: 9. The CDR3 runs to 15 residues. CDR3 in amino acids: CASSSSRDSYYEQYF. The CDR3 DNA sequence: TGTGCCAGCAGCTCCAGCCGGGACAGCTACTACGAGCAGTACTTC. The full variable domain, rest sourced from reference TRBV7-2 and TRBJ2-7, is GAGVSQSPSNKVTEKGKDVELRCDPISGHTALYWYRQSLGQGLEFLIYFQGNSAPDKSGLPSDRFSAERTGGSVSTLTIQRTQQEDSAVYLCASSSSRDSYYEQYFGPGTRLTVT.

The genes are TRBV5-4 and TRBJ2-5; D is ambiguous. This CDR3 has 12 amino acids. V lost 4 bases, J lost 2 bases, and 6 bases lay in between. CDR1 is SGHNT, CDR2 YYREEE, per germline (reference sequence). CDR3 residues: CASSNRQETQYF. The CDR3 DNA sequence: TGTGCCAGCAGCAACCGACAAGAGACCCAGTACTTC.

The chain has TRBV4-2 and TRBJ2-7; D is uncertain. Germline assignment: CDR1 LGHNA and CDR2 YNFKEQ. V was trimmed by 1 base and J by 3 bases, leaving 10 bases between them. CDR3 length: 14 residues. CDR3 DNA: TGTGCCAGCAGCCAAGGAGGCGACGGCTACGAGCAGTACTTC. Translated, it gives CASSQGGDGYEQYF.

The gene calls are TRBV6-5 and TRBJ1-1; 7 nucleotides agree with TRBD1. The CDR3 totals 15 residues. CDR1 MNHEY and CDR2 SVGAGI come from the germline V gene. V gave up 8 bases and J gave up 1 base; unmatched junction bases: 10. In nucleotides, the CDR3 is TGTGCCAGCGGAAAGGACAGGCCGAGGAACACTGAAGCTTTCTTT. Translation gives CASGKDRPRNTEAFF.

The V call is TRBV13, the J call TRBJ2-7, with D possibly being TRBD1 (5 bases). V was shortened by 4 bases and J by 2 bases, with 15 bases between the two germline ends. This CDR3 spans 15 amino acids. CDR1 PRHDT and CDR2 FYEKMQ come from the germline V gene (reference sequence). CDR3 sequence reads: CASSSDRFTAYEQYF. CDR3 nucleotide sequence: TGTGCCAGCAGCTCCGACAGATTTACGGCCTACGAGCAGTACTTC.

The chain couples TRBV29-1 to TRBJ2-7; tentatively, D is TRBD1 or TRBD2 (5 bases each). The V end lost 7 bases, the J end lost 1 base, and 14 bases lay between the germline ends. Germline V CDR1 and CDR2: SQVTM, ANQGSEA. The CDR3 is made up of 13 amino acids. The CDR3 DNA is TGCAGCGCGGCTCCGGGACCTTCCTACGAGCAGTACTTC. Protein: CSAAPGPSYEQYF.

This clone was counted once. V usage is TRBV2 and J usage is TRBJ2-7; D not certain. This CDR3 has 12 amino acids. The germline V gene encodes CDR1 SNHLY and CDR2 FYNNEI. Between the trimmed V and J ends, which lost 6 bases and 1 base, there was a span of 7 bases. This CDR3 is CASSLLSYEQYF. The DNA for the CDR3 is TGTGCCAGCAGCCTGTTATCCTACGAGCAGTACTTC.

The V gene is TRBV9, the J gene TRBJ2-1; 10 nucleotides line up with TRBD2. The CDR3 consists of 15 residues. J gave up 7 bases and V 0 bases, and 4 bases lay outside the gene matches. Germline CDR1 reads SGDLS; CDR2 reads YYNGEE. The DNA of the CDR3 is TGTGCCAGCAGCGTAGCTAGCGGGAGTCGAAATGAGCAGTTCTTC. Protein: CASSVASGSRNEQFF.

This chain joins TRBV10-1 and TRBJ1-4, with TRBD1 identical over 7 bases. This CDR3 is 15 amino acids long. Unmatched junction bases numbered 10, after V lost 4 bases and J lost 8 bases. CDR1 and CDR2 (germline): WNHNN, SYGVQD (reference sequence). The CDR3 sequence: CASSGGTATGEKLFF. The CDR3, as DNA: TGCGCCAGCAGTGGGGGGACAGCTACGGGAGAAAAACTGTTTTTT.

This chain connects TRBV13 to TRBJ2-3, with D uncertain. V was clipped by 3 bases and J by 4 bases, with 11 bases between them. The germline CDR1 and CDR2 sequences are PRHDT and FYEKMQ (reference sequence). This CDR3 is built from 14 residues. DNA of the CDR3: TGTGCCAGCAGCTTCAGGTCAGATTCAGATACGCAGTATTTT. As protein: CASSFRSDSDTQYF.

This clone appeared a single time. The CDR3: CASSESPWGEGNEQFF. As DNA, the CDR3 is TGCGCCAGCAGTGAGTCCCCCTGGGGGGAAGGCAATGAGCAGTTCTTC. The chain links TRBV10-1 to TRBJ2-1, with a possible D match to TRBD2 (6 bases). The CDR3 totals 16 residues. V dropped 0 bases and J dropped 6 bases, with 15 bases sitting between them. The V gene's germline CDR1 is WNHNN and CDR2 SYGVQD (reference sequence).

J is TRBJ2-7 and V is TRBV6-1; D not resolved. V shed 4 bases and J shed 5 bases, with 9 bases lying between them. This CDR3 comprises 12 residues. Germline V gene data show CDR1 as MNHNS and CDR2 as SASEGT. CDR3 sequence reads: CASSVIGNEQYF. The CDR3 nucleotides read TGTGCCAGCAGTGTAATTGGGAACGAGCAGTACTTC.

The chain couples TRBV9 to TRBJ2-3; no reliable D call. The CDR3 is 14 residues long. Trimming cost V 0 bases and J 7 bases, with 12 bases left between them. Germline CDR1 SGDLS, CDR2 YYNGEE. CDR3 nucleotide sequence: TGTGCCAGCAGCGTAGGCAGAATCCCGCATACGCAGTATTTT. This translates into CASSVGRIPHTQYF.

The chain has TRBV5-4 and TRBJ2-1; 8 nucleotides match TRBD1. The germline V gene has CDR1 SGHNT and CDR2 YYREEE (reference sequence). The CDR3 extends over 16 amino acids. V gave up 0 bases and J gave up 5 bases; unmatched junction bases: 7. The CDR3 DNA sequence: TGTGCCAGCAGCTTGGAGGGACCCAGGGGGCACAATGAGCAGTTCTTC. It encodes CASSLEGPRGHNEQFF. The variable domain in full, completed from reference TRBV5-4 and TRBJ2-1, reads ETGVTQSPTHLIKTRGQQVTLRCSSQSGHNTVSWYQQALGQGPQFIFQYYREEENGRGNFPPRFSGLQFPNYSSELNVNALELDDSALYLCASSLEGPRGHNEQFFGPGTRLTVL.

This chain uses TRBV21-1 with TRBJ2-5; the table names TRBD2, a call not compared with the DNA. TRBV21-1 is tagged as a pseudogene. The CDR3 has 18 residues. The DNA for the CDR3 is TGTGCCAGCAGCAAAGCGCTGAGAAATAGCGGGAAGCAAGAGACCCAGTACTTC. It codes for CASSKALRNSGKQETQYF.

The chain employs TRBV5-5 and TRBJ1-2; no definite D call. Trimming pared 4 bases from V and 4 bases from J, leaving 17 bases between. The CDR3 contains 15 residues. CDR1 SGHKS and CDR2 YYEKEE come from the germline V gene (reference sequence). CDR3 loop: CASSLIDTPLYGYTF. CDR3 in DNA: TGTGCCAGCAGCCTGATTGATACACCCCTCTATGGCTACACCTTC.

The rearrangement joins TRBV9 to TRBJ2-7, with D perhaps TRBD2 (5 bases). The CDR3 extends over 11 amino acids. CDR1 is SGDLS, CDR2 YYNGEE, per germline. The CDR3 loop is CGGRAPYEQYF. DNA of the CDR3: TGTGGAGGGCGGGCCCCCTACGAGCAGTACTTC.

This chain connects TRBV5-1 to TRBJ2-3, with a possible D match to TRBD1 (5 bases). The CDR3 is 16 amino acids. Germline lookup yields CDR1 SGHRS and CDR2 YFSETQ. The V gene lost 4 bases and the J gene lost 0 bases, with 15 bases spanning the gap. As DNA, the CDR3 is TGCGCCAGCAGCAAGCAGGGCAGCTACAGCACAGATACGCAGTATTTT. Its protein product is CASSKQGSYSTDTQYF.

V gene TRBV15 combines with J gene TRBJ2-7; either TRBD1 or TRBD2 may supply D (5 bases each). Germline V gene lookup returns CDR1 LNHNV and CDR2 YYDKDF (reference sequence). The V and J ends lost 1 base and 4 bases respectively, with 14 bases between them. The CDR3 has 15 residues. The CDR3 DNA sequence: TGTGCCACCAGCAGAGCTCGGGACGCAGTTTACGAGCAGTACTTC. Translated, it gives CATSRARDAVYEQYF.

The CDR3 loop is CASRNQGQETQYF. The CDR3 nucleotides read TGTGCCAGTAGAAACCAGGGTCAAGAGACCCAGTACTTC. V is TRBV19 and J is TRBJ2-5; a weak D match, TRBD1 (5 bases). The CDR3 is 13 residues long. The ends were cut back, 6 bases at V and 2 bases at J, with 10 bases in the middle. CDR1 and CDR2 from the germline V gene are LNHDA and SQIVND (reference sequence).

The chain combines TRBV7-6 with TRBJ2-1, with 8 bases lining up with TRBD2. With V trimmed by 5 bases and J by 6 bases, 6 bases remained unmatched. Germline CDR1 SGHVS, CDR2 FNYEAQ. This CDR3 has 14 amino acids. CDR3 protein: CASSPRGGINEQFF. For the CDR3, the DNA is TGTGCCAGCAGCCCCCGGGGGGGGATCAATGAGCAGTTCTTC.

The genes are TRBV5-4 and TRBJ1-2; D uncertain. Germline CDR1 SGHNT, CDR2 YYREEE (reference sequence). The germline V and J ends were trimmed by 0 bases and 4 bases, with 7 bases remaining between them. This CDR3 region has 13 residues. This CDR3 is CASSLAGLYGYTF. The DNA of the CDR3 is TGTGCCAGCAGCTTGGCAGGCCTCTATGGCTACACCTTC.

The rearrangement links TRBV18 to TRBJ1-2; 8 nucleotides line up with TRBD1. Germline assignment: CDR1 KGHSH and CDR2 LQKENI. The CDR3 consists of 16 residues. V was clipped by 2 bases and J by 4 bases; unmatched bases: 9. DNA for the CDR3: TGTGCCAGCTCACCATCGACAGGGGCAAAAGGCTATGGCTACACCTTC. Protein: CASSPSTGAKGYGYTF.